Below, 19 T cell receptor beta chains from the same sample are listed, as sequenced in a study of T-cell reconstitution after alpha-beta-depleted transplantation in children. The TCRbeta library incorporated unique molecular identifiers. MiXCR, run by TCRdb on the PCR reads, gives a single entry per CDR3 protein. The sample holds 200,000 to 300,000 distinct CDR3 sequences, more than 10% seen once. This material consisted of PBMCs from the stem cell graft donor, taken from the stem cell graft. These receptors all stem from a human donor who donated a stem cell graft to a child with acute lymphoblastic leukemia.

Note on this clonotype: Germline and junction disagree at one end, which may indicate a read error. The chain recombines TRBV9 with TRBJ2-3; D gene ambiguous. There are 14 residues in the CDR3. The germline V gene has CDR1 SGDLS and CDR2 YYNGEE. CDR3 nucleotides: TGTGCCAGCAGCGTACCGGCTGAGTCGGATACGCAGTATTTC. It specifies CASSVPAESDTQYF. The whole variable domain, filled in from reference TRBV9 and TRBJ2-3, reads DSGVTQTPKHLITATGQRVTLRCSPRSGDLSVYWYQQSLDQGLQFLIQYYNGEERAKGNILERFSAQQFPDLHSELNLSSLELGDSALYFCASSVPAESDTQYFGPGTRLTVL.

The rearrangement links TRBV24-1 to TRBJ2-5; unclear D gene. V dropped 1 base and J dropped 4 bases, with 6 bases sitting between them. The CDR3 runs to 13 residues. Germline loops: CDR1 KGHDR, CDR2 SFDVKD. DNA of the CDR3: TGTGCCACCAGTGATTTTAAGGGAGAGACCCAGTACTTC. It specifies CATSDFKGETQYF.

This clonotype was seen ten or more times. The chain employs TRBV6-5 and TRBJ2-5; TRBD1 agrees at 7 bases. From germline, CDR1 is MNHEY and CDR2 SVGAGI. The CDR3 spans 18 residues. After removal of 1 base from V and 0 bases from J, the junction contained 11 bases not matched to a gene. The chain's CDR3 is CASSYWFNPGQNQETQYF. CDR3 nucleotides: TGTGCCAGCAGTTACTGGTTTAACCCGGGACAGAACCAAGAGACCCAGTACTTC.

This clonotype was observed many times. The gene calls are TRBV29-1 and TRBJ2-1, with unresolved D. Germline V gives CDR1 SQVTM, CDR2 ANQGSEA. Trimming shortened V by 3 bases and J by 2 bases, and 11 bases separated the two germline ends. The CDR3 has 14 amino acids. CDR3 sequence (DNA): TGCAGCGTTGACATGAGTCCTCCCTACAATGAGCAGTTCTTC. It specifies CSVDMSPPYNEQFF.

This clonotype appeared a few times. V is TRBV3-1 and J is TRBJ1-2, with unresolved D. The CDR3 extends over 13 amino acids. Trimming took off 4 bases at V and 8 bases at J, with 14 bases between the two ends. Germline V CDR1 and CDR2: LGHDT, YNNKEL (reference sequence). The CDR3 DNA is TGTGCCAGCAGCCCTGGGGTCGTGAGCGGCTACACCTTC. Protein: CASSPGVVSGYTF.

This rearrangement joins TRBV3-1 to TRBJ2-1, with TRBD2 identical over 9 bases. CDR1 is LGHDT and CDR2 is YNNKEL in the germline V gene (reference sequence). V shed 7 bases, J shed 2 bases, and the junction held 15 bases outside the gene matches. The CDR3 runs to 18 residues. The CDR3, as DNA: TGTGCCAGCACCGCACTATTTGGCGGGGGGGCCCCCTACAATGAGCAGTTCTTC. It codes for CASTALFGGGAPYNEQFF.

This clonotype was recorded many times. The chain has TRBV4-3 and TRBJ2-7, with 9 nucleotides matching TRBD1. Per germline, CDR1 LGHNA and CDR2 YSLEER. The CDR3 runs 16 residues. V gave up 1 base and J gave up 2 bases; unmatched junction bases: 6. The CDR3 reads CASSQGHRGLTYEQYF. CDR3 sequence (DNA): TGCGCCAGCAGCCAAGGACACAGGGGGCTAACCTACGAGCAGTACTTC.

The table lists this clonotype with many counts. The rearrangement joins TRBV5-1 to TRBJ2-7, with D perhaps being TRBD1 or TRBD2 (5 bases each). The germline V gene encodes CDR1 SGHRS and CDR2 YFSETQ. The CDR3 is made up of 14 amino acids. Deletions cut 4 bases from V and 3 bases from J, with 14 bases between. CDR3 nucleotide sequence: TGCGCCAGCAGCGGCCGGGACCAAAACTACGAGCAGTACTTC. Protein: CASSGRDQNYEQYF.

This clonotype was seen a handful of times. The chain is built from TRBV6-1 and TRBJ2-1; 8 nucleotides line up with TRBD1. The CDR3 loop spans 15 amino acids. Germline CDR1 MNHNS, CDR2 SASEGT. V was pared by 5 bases and J by 7 bases, with 10 bases of the junction left unmatched. The CDR3 bases are TGTGCCAGCAGTCCTCAGGGGGCGAGGATAAATGAGCAGTTCTTC. Its translation is CASSPQGARINEQFF.

Concerning this clonotype: This may be a read error: a much more frequent sequence differs by one nucleotide. This rearrangement joins TRBV20-1 to TRBJ1-6, with D hard to call. Germline assignment: CDR1 DFQATT and CDR2 SNEGSKA (reference sequence). The CDR3 sequence is 16 residues long. This chain's CDR3 is CCVHNPQSSYNSPLHF. The CDR3 nucleotides are TGCTGTGTCCACAATCCCCAGAGCTCCTATAATTCACCCCTCCACTTT.

This clonotype was found many times. The chain combines TRBV20-1 with TRBJ1-5; D is perhaps TRBD1 (6 bases). Trimming shortened V by 1 base and J by 7 bases, and 17 bases separated the two germline ends. The CDR3 totals 15 residues. Germline V lookup: CDR1 DFQATT, CDR2 SNEGSKA (reference sequence). The CDR3, as DNA: TGCAGTGCTAGAGGTAGCCCAGGGGTTGTGCAGCCCCAGCATTTT. Translation gives CSARGSPGVVQPQHF.

Ten or more counts support this clonotype. The CDR3 here is CASGSGTDTDTQYF. For the CDR3, the DNA is TGCGCCAGCGGATCCGGGACAGACACAGATACGCAGTATTTT. This chain uses TRBV5-1 with TRBJ2-3, with 7 nucleotides matching TRBD1. The CDR3 is made up of 14 amino acids. V was clipped by 7 bases and J by 2 bases; unmatched bases: 7. Germline V gives CDR1 SGHRS, CDR2 YFSETQ. Combining the CDR3 with reference TRBV5-1 and TRBJ2-3 gives the whole variable domain KAGVTQTPRYLIKTRGQQVTLSCSPISGHRSVSWYQQTPGQGLQFLFEYFSETQRNKGNFPGRFSGRQFSNSRSEMNVSTLELGDSALYLCASGSGTDTDTQYFGPGTRLTVL.

This clonotype was counted many times. The chain is built from TRBV28 and TRBJ1-3; 8 bases are a match to TRBD1. With V trimmed by 7 bases and J by 4 bases, 12 bases remained unmatched. Per germline, CDR1 MDHEN and CDR2 SYDVKM. This CDR3 is 16 amino acids long. The CDR3 spells CASNSPGGNTGNTIYF. In DNA form, the CDR3 reads TGTGCCAGCAACTCACCAGGGGGCAACACGGGAAACACCATATATTTT.

This clonotype was found a few times. CDR3 in amino acids: CSAQAPGRGRGSNQPQHF. In nucleotides, the CDR3 is TGCAGTGCGCAGGCCCCGGGCAGGGGGCGCGGTAGCAATCAGCCCCAGCATTTT. The V call is TRBV20-1, the J call TRBJ1-5; 8 positions agree with TRBD1. This CDR3 is built from 18 residues. Germline CDR1 and CDR2: DFQATT and SNEGSKA (reference sequence). V shed 6 bases and J 0 bases; nucleotides not matched to a gene: 16.

This clonotype was counted at least ten times. The CDR3 here is CASRRGTNYEQYF. The CDR3 bases are TGTGCCAGCAGAAGGGGAACCAACTACGAGCAGTACTTC. The chain joins TRBV6-1 to TRBJ2-7; TRBD1 is a possible D gene (5 bases). CDR1 and CDR2 from the germline V gene are MNHNS and SASEGT. Trimming cost V 6 bases and J 3 bases, with 12 bases left between them. The CDR3 runs 13 residues.

This clonotype was counted many times. The chain carries TRBV12-3 or TRBV12-4 and TRBJ2-5; D unclear. Trimming pared 1 base from V and 3 bases from J, leaving 9 bases between. The CDR3 contains 14 residues. The DNA for the CDR3 is TGTGCCAGCAGTTTAGAGTCACCTAAAGAGACCCAGTACTTC. Its translation is CASSLESPKETQYF.

This clonotype has ten or more counts. This rearrangement joins TRBV7-9 to TRBJ2-2; 9 positions agree with TRBD2. Unmatched junction bases numbered 8, after V lost 10 bases and J lost 2 bases. Germline lookup yields CDR1 SEHNR and CDR2 FQNEAQ (reference sequence). The CDR3 consists of 15 residues. Here the CDR3 DNA reads TGTGCCATCCTTAGGACTAGCGAAAACACCGGGGAGCTGTTTTTT. Its protein is CAILRTSENTGELFF.

This clonotype has ten or more counts. The V gene is TRBV9, the J gene TRBJ2-3; D gene unclear. The CDR3 is 14 amino acids. With 4 bases removed from V and 3 bases from J, the gap between germline ends came to 12 bases. In germline, CDR1 is SGDLS, CDR2 YYNGEE. The CDR3 is CASSTHRSTDTQYF. CDR3 nucleotide sequence: TGTGCCAGCAGCACCCACCGCTCGACAGATACGCAGTATTTT. Full variable domain (outside the CDR3, taken from reference TRBV9 and TRBJ2-3): DSGVTQTPKHLITATGQRVTLRCSPRSGDLSVYWYQQSLDQGLQFLIQYYNGEERAKGNILERFSAQQFPDLHSELNLSSLELGDSALYFCASSTHRSTDTQYFGPGTRLTVL.

The rearrangement links TRBV19 to TRBJ2-1; 14 bases line up with TRBD2. Germline CDR1 and CDR2: LNHDA and SQIVND (reference sequence). The ends lost 5 bases at V and 2 bases at J; junction bases unmatched: 8. The CDR3 totals 18 residues. The DNA for the CDR3 is TGTGCCAGTAGTGTGGGACTAGCGGGAGAGGTGACCTACAATGAGCAGTTCTTC. Its translation: CASSVGLAGEVTYNEQFF.